This TCR beta chain is drawn from a study of tumor-infiltrating lymphocytes in primary liver carcinoma. TCR beta cDNA came from approximately 540 ng total RNA, primed with a constant-region primer. ARM-PCR was slightly modified, and three nested multiplex PCR rounds with it gave rise to the TCR beta libraries. Use of TRBV1-TRBV30 forward primers with a C-beta reverse primer characterized the first two PCR rounds, which lasted nine to eleven cycles each. In TCRdb, the multiplex PCR reads were re-called with MiXCR into one record per CDR3 protein. The data hold around 29,000 distinct CDR3 sequences, with around two thirds observed a single time. The CDR3 contains 17 residues. The V end lost 5 bases, the J end lost 6 bases, and 25 bases lay between the germline ends. Taking about 19-32 mg of unsorted bulk tissue, the authors co-extracted RNA and DNA.

V usage is TRBV12-3 or TRBV12-4 and J usage is TRBJ1-1, with D possibly TRBD1 on 6 matching bases. The TCR originated in a woman in her thirties with primary liver carcinoma and hepatitis B virus infection. Sequenced sample: liver tumor tissue from sampling region 3. Sample subset: tumor region T3, left-lateral pole. In nucleotides, the CDR3 is TGTGCCAGCAGTGAACTCCCCCAGGGGAAGGGGGGAGCTGAAGCTTTCTTT. This sequence encodes CASSELPQGKGGAEAFF.